This entry lists 31 T cell receptor beta chains sequenced from one sample in a study of blood T cell repertoires in COVID-19. Here immunoSEQ multiplex PCR was the method, and the copy in TCRdb shows in-frame clones only, minus some. The sample lists about 140,000 clones, roughly 87% occurring once. Specimen: peripheral blood. These receptors all stem from a man in his 70s with acute or convalescent COVID-19.

This clone was seen only once. CDR3 bases: TGTGCCAGCAGCTTTCTCGGGGGACAGGGCAATGAGCAGTTCTTC. Translated, it gives CASSFLGGQGNEQFF. The chain is built from TRBV5-5 and TRBJ2-1, with 9 nucleotides matching TRBD1. This CDR3 spans 15 amino acids. The germline gives CDR1 SGHKS, CDR2 YYEKEE (reference sequence). Trimming cost V 2 bases and J 6 bases; bases outside gene matches: 6.

The chain couples TRBV7-2 to TRBJ1-6, with D possibly being TRBD1 (6 bases). The ends were cut back, 2 bases at V and 10 bases at J, with 15 bases in the middle. This CDR3 comprises 15 residues. Germline CDR1 is SGHTA and CDR2 is FQGNSA. The CDR3, as DNA: TGTGCCAGCAGCTTAATCGTTAACAGGGACTCACCCCTCCACTTT. This sequence encodes CASSLIVNRDSPLHF.

V usage is TRBV24-1 and J usage is TRBJ2-3; 7 bases agree with TRBD1. V was clipped by 4 bases and J by 3 bases; unmatched bases: 3. Germline V gives CDR1 KGHDR, CDR2 SFDVKD. This CDR3 is built from 14 residues. CDR3 region: CATSEGQPTDTQYF. The CDR3 bases are TGTGCCACCAGTGAGGGACAGCCAACAGATACGCAGTATTTT.

The chain has TRBV6-5 and TRBJ1-2; 10 bases fit TRBD1. This CDR3 region has 14 residues. V was clipped by 6 bases and J by 6 bases; unmatched bases: 7. CDR1 and CDR2 (germline): MNHEY, SVGAGI. The CDR3 is CASSGQGVTNGYTF. The CDR3 nucleotides are TGTGCCAGCAGCGGACAGGGGGTCACGAATGGCTACACCTTC.

The V and J genes are TRBV19 and TRBJ1-2, with 7 bases identical to TRBD1. CDR3 length: 13 amino acids. Germline V gene sequence: CDR1 LNHDA, CDR2 SQIVND (reference sequence). Losses at the gene ends were 6 bases for V and 3 bases for J; bases not matched to a gene: 4. The CDR3 here is CASSQQGDYGYTF. CDR3 coding DNA: TGTGCCAGTAGCCAGCAGGGGGACTATGGCTACACCTTC.

CDR3 DNA sequence: TGTGCCAGCAGCGTGGACAGGAATTCACCCCTCCACTTT. The encoded protein is CASSVDRNSPLHF. This chain joins TRBV6-4 and TRBJ1-6; 7 bases are shared with TRBD1. CDR1 and CDR2 (germline): MRHNA, SNTAGT. Losses at the gene ends were 6 bases for V and 7 bases for J; bases not matched to a gene: 3. The length of the CDR3 is 13 residues.

The V call is TRBV7-2, the J call TRBJ2-2, with D perhaps matching TRBD2 (5 bases). V lost 3 bases to trimming and J lost 4 bases, with 9 bases between them. CDR1 is SGHTA and CDR2 is FQGNSA in the germline V gene. There are 14 residues in the CDR3. The CDR3 loop is CASSFLRGTGELFF. CDR3 bases: TGTGCCAGCAGCTTCCTCCGGGGCACCGGGGAGCTGTTTTTT.

The chain employs TRBV21-1 and TRBJ1-6; the table names TRBD1, a call not compared with the DNA. TRBV21-1 counts as a pseudogene. The CDR3 has 16 amino acids. The chain's CDR3 is CASSKGATLYNSPLHF. In DNA, the CDR3 is TGTGCCAGCAGCAAAGGGGCGACACTGTATAATTCACCCCTCCACTTT.

The chain couples TRBV3-1 (or the pseudogene TRBV3-2) to TRBJ1-3; the match to TRBD1 covers 10 bases. V was pared by 7 bases and J by 9 bases, with 15 bases of the junction left unmatched. This CDR3 contains 16 residues. Germline assignment: CDR1 LGHDT and CDR2 YNNKEL (reference sequence). CDR3 sequence (DNA): TGTGCCAGCACCCCACGTAGGACAGGGGGTAGCACCACCATATATTTT. Protein sequence: CASTPRRTGGSTTIYF.

The V and J genes are TRBV28 and TRBJ2-3; TRBD1 aligns across 9 bases. The J segment lost 5 bases and the V segment lost 3 bases, leaving 3 bases of the junction unmatched. The length of the CDR3 is 14 residues. CDR1 is MDHEN, CDR2 SYDVKM, per germline. The CDR3, as DNA: TGTGCCAGCAGTTTTTCGACAGGGGGAGATACGCAGTATTTT. Protein sequence: CASSFSTGGDTQYF.

The rearrangement uses TRBV5-1 and TRBJ1-6, with D perhaps matching TRBD1 (5 bases). The germline gives CDR1 SGHRS, CDR2 YFSETQ. V dropped 3 bases and J dropped 4 bases, with 17 bases sitting between them. The CDR3 consists of 17 residues. The CDR3 is CASSSDGTTIYNSPLHF. In DNA form, the CDR3 reads TGCGCCAGCAGCTCCGACGGGACTACTATTTATAATTCACCCCTCCACTTT.

The CDR3 here is CASSRGPINYGYTF. The CDR3 coding sequence is TGTGCCAGTAGCAGGGGACCCATTAACTATGGCTACACCTTC. The V call is TRBV19, the J call TRBJ1-2; perhaps TRBD1 as D (6 bases). V was pared by 6 bases and J by 1 base, with 12 bases between. The CDR3 covers 14 residues. From germline, CDR1 is LNHDA and CDR2 SQIVND (reference sequence).

This clone has at least ten counts. At the DNA level, this CDR3 is encoded by other sequences in the same sample as well. This chain connects TRBV19 to TRBJ1-2; perhaps TRBD1 as D (5 bases). With 1 base removed from V and 2 bases from J, the gap between germline ends came to 8 bases. Germline V gene sequence: CDR1 LNHDA, CDR2 SQIVND (reference sequence). The length of the CDR3 is 14 residues. The DNA for the CDR3 is TGTGCCAGTAGTATAGGCCAGGGCAACTATGGCTACACCTTC. Its protein is CASSIGQGNYGYTF.

V gene TRBV7-9 combines with J gene TRBJ2-1, with TRBD2 identical over 13 bases. This CDR3 comprises 15 residues. Per the germline V gene, CDR1 is SEHNR and CDR2 is FQNEAQ (reference sequence). The V segment lost 6 bases and the J segment 4 bases; nucleotides outside the gene matches: 3. The CDR3 DNA is TGTGCCAGCAGTTTGGGACTAGCGGGATACAATGAGCAGTTCTTC. This translates into CASSLGLAGYNEQFF.

CDR3 coding DNA: TGTGCCAGCAGCGCCGGAGCGATTGGGAATGAGCAGTTCTTC. Protein product: CASSAGAIGNEQFF. V usage is TRBV9 and J usage is TRBJ2-1, with D hard to call. CDR1 and CDR2 (germline): SGDLS, YYNGEE. V was clipped by 3 bases and J by 7 bases, with 14 bases between them. The CDR3 is 14 amino acids.

V is TRBV3-1 (or the pseudogene TRBV3-2) and J is TRBJ1-2; D is unresolved. Germline CDR1 LGHDT, CDR2 YNNKEL (reference sequence). This CDR3 spans 13 amino acids. V was cut by 0 bases and J by 7 bases, with 9 bases left in between. The CDR3 coding sequence is TGTGCCAGCAGCCAAGACGTTCGGGGTGGCTACACCTTC. As protein: CASSQDVRGGYTF.

This chain links TRBV18 with TRBJ1-2, with 12 positions matching TRBD1. Germline V lookup: CDR1 KGHSH, CDR2 LQKENI. The CDR3 loop spans 16 amino acids. Trimming took 2 bases from V and 7 from J; bases not matched to a gene: 8. The DNA for the CDR3 is TGTGCCAGCTCACCATCGACGGGACAGGGGGCGGTTGGCTACACCTTC. Translated, it gives CASSPSTGQGAVGYTF.

The chain links TRBV6-5 to TRBJ1-5; 7 bases are shared with TRBD1. Germline V gene sequence: CDR1 MNHEY, CDR2 SVGAGI. This CDR3 has 12 residues. CDR3 loop: CAIGQADQPQHF. The CDR3 DNA is TGTGCTATAGGACAGGCCGATCAGCCCCAGCATTTT.

The rearrangement joins TRBV10-3 to TRBJ2-1; 7 bases match TRBD2. The CDR3 runs to 14 residues. The V and J ends lost 2 bases and 6 bases, in that order; junction bases with no gene match: 4. In germline, CDR1 is ENHRY, CDR2 SYGVKD. For the CDR3, the DNA is TGTGCCATCAGTGAGACCGGGACTATCAATGAGCAGTTCTTC. This translates into CAISETGTINEQFF.

The chain employs TRBV28 and TRBJ1-2; D possibly corresponds to TRBD1 (5 bases). The CDR3 extends over 15 amino acids. Germline V gene data show CDR1 as MDHEN and CDR2 as SYDVKM. Between the trimmed V and J ends, which lost 1 base and 8 bases, there was a span of 17 bases. CDR3 coding DNA: TGTGCCAGCAGTTTATTGGCGGGGCCGTACGGAGGCTACACCTTC. Residues: CASSLLAGPYGGYTF.

The chain uses TRBV10-3 and TRBJ1-1, with D possibly matching TRBD1 (6 bases). V was clipped by 7 bases and J by 0 bases, with 15 bases between them. This CDR3 region has 15 residues. Looked up from germline, CDR1 is ENHRY and CDR2 is SYGVKD. The CDR3 loop is CAIKGGQGMNTEAFF. In DNA, the CDR3 is TGTGCCATCAAGGGTGGGCAGGGGATGAACACTGAAGCTTTCTTT.

This chain links TRBV28 with TRBJ2-2; 7 nucleotides align to TRBD2. The CDR3 is 15 amino acids. The ends lost 5 bases at V and 6 bases at J; junction bases unmatched: 9. Germline values: CDR1 MDHEN, CDR2 SYDVKM. CDR3 protein: CASSTRGGPAGELFF. The DNA for the CDR3 is TGTGCCAGCAGTACGAGGGGAGGGCCGGCCGGGGAGCTGTTTTTT.

The chain couples TRBV2 to TRBJ2-3, with 7 bases that match TRBD1. V lost 9 bases, J lost 0 bases, and 6 bases stayed unmatched. Germline assignment: CDR1 SNHLY and CDR2 FYNNEI. The CDR3 consists of 14 residues. The CDR3: CARKGGLSTDTQYF. The CDR3 coding sequence is TGTGCCAGAAAAGGGGGCCTAAGCACAGATACGCAGTATTTT.

The chain recombines TRBV4-2 with TRBJ2-1, with 10 positions matching TRBD2. The CDR3 contains 17 residues. V shed 0 bases, J shed 15 bases, and the junction held 17 bases outside the gene matches. In germline, CDR1 is LGHNA, CDR2 YNFKEQ. The CDR3 spells CASSQDLFGLAGDGRFF. For the CDR3, the DNA is TGTGCCAGCAGCCAAGATTTATTTGGGCTAGCGGGAGATGGTCGGTTCTTC.

The genes are TRBV7-9 and TRBJ1-4, with 9 bases matching TRBD1. Germline loops: CDR1 SEHNR, CDR2 FQNEAQ (reference sequence). Losses at the gene ends were 5 bases for V and 5 bases for J; bases not matched to a gene: 6. The CDR3 is made up of 15 amino acids. In DNA, the CDR3 is TGTGCCAGCAGCATACAGGGGGCCGGGAATGAAAAACTGTTTTTT. It translates to CASSIQGAGNEKLFF.

This clone occurred once. V and J are TRBV5-1 and TRBJ2-7, with 12 bases that match TRBD1. V was pared by 0 bases and J by 0 bases, with 7 bases of the junction left unmatched. Germline values: CDR1 SGHRS, CDR2 YFSETQ. The CDR3 runs 18 residues. The CDR3 DNA follows: TGCGCCAGCAGCTTGGTAGGGACAGGGGGCTTGACCTCCTACGAGCAGTACTTC. Its translation is CASSLVGTGGLTSYEQYF.

Only one count was recorded for this clone. The chain links TRBV6-5 to TRBJ2-7, with TRBD1 matching over 8 bases. CDR1 and CDR2 from the germline V gene are MNHEY and SVGAGI. The CDR3 extends over 11 amino acids. V lost 6 bases to trimming and J lost 6 bases; unmatched junction nucleotides: 1. CDR3 loop: CASSDRGEQYF. CDR3 in DNA: TGTGCCAGCAGCGACAGGGGCGAGCAGTACTTC.

This clone appeared once. Within the sample, other DNA sequences also encode this same CDR3. The V and J genes are TRBV5-1 and TRBJ2-1; the match to TRBD2 covers 11 bases. The germline V gene has CDR1 SGHRS and CDR2 YFSETQ. CDR3 size: 15 residues. V was clipped by 1 base and J by 7 bases; unmatched bases: 4. In nucleotides, the CDR3 is TGCGCCAGCAGCTTGTCCGGGACTAGCGGAAATGAGCAGTTCTTC. Protein: CASSLSGTSGNEQFF.

The chain is built from TRBV10-3 and TRBJ2-3; 10 bases are shared with TRBD2. Germline V gene data show CDR1 as ENHRY and CDR2 as SYGVKD. V gave up 3 bases and J gave up 2 bases; unmatched junction bases: 8. The CDR3 spans 17 residues. The CDR3 spells CAISDPSGRGNTDTQYF. The CDR3, as DNA: TGTGCCATCAGTGATCCTAGCGGGAGAGGAAACACAGATACGCAGTATTTT.

The chain recombines TRBV18 with TRBJ1-5; maybe TRBD1 (6 bases). V lost 5 bases, J lost 1 base, and 18 bases lay in between. CDR1 KGHSH and CDR2 LQKENI come from the germline V gene. The CDR3 has 17 amino acids. The CDR3 DNA sequence: TGTGCCAGCTCAAGTACCCAGGGGCAGGGGAGCAATCAGCCCCAGCATTTT. Its protein product is CASSSTQGQGSNQPQHF.

This chain joins TRBV5-1 and TRBJ2-3; tentative D call: TRBD2 (6 bases). Deletions cut 2 bases from V and 2 bases from J, with 9 bases between. Germline V gene lookup returns CDR1 SGHRS and CDR2 YFSETQ. This CDR3 is 14 amino acids long. The DNA for the CDR3 is TGCGCCAGCAGCTTAGGGGACTCCACAGATACGCAGTATTTT. Translation: CASSLGDSTDTQYF.